The T cell receptor (beta chain) under discussion was sequenced for a study of T cells in Graves' hyperthyroidism and ophthalmopathy. Study results and caveats: Most thyroid clonotypes expanded above 0.001 appeared in blood too.

The V end was cut by 3 bases, the J end by 4 bases, with 12 bases between. CDR3 length: 14 residues. The study enrolled patients aged 18 to 65 with newly diagnosed hyperthyroidism of under 2 months' duration. Amplified regions were TCR beta CDR3 sequences from RNA transcripts. The HTBI primer set drove a first-round RT-PCR of the TCR CDR3. TCRdb independently ran MiXCR on the multiplex PCR reads; one entry per CDR3 protein. This repertoire shows about 400,000 distinct CDR3 sequences, more than 12% found once; its top ten account for around a third. A remark on this clonotype: What it binds is unknown.

The sequenced sample was blood. The gene calls are TRBV12-3 or TRBV12-4 and TRBJ1-2, with D perhaps matching TRBD1 (6 bases). The sequence came from a woman aged 25 to 39 with Graves' hyperthyroidism. The CDR3 is CASSFGVGGYGYTF. In DNA form, the CDR3 reads TGTGCCAGCAGTTTTGGCGTAGGGGGCTATGGCTACACCTTC.